This TCR beta chain was found in a study of PD-L1 blockade in urothelial cancer. Across the whole study: Men with urothelial cancer arising in the bladder made up about nine tenths of the roughly 29 patients.

Produced via immunoSEQ multiplex PCR; TCRdb's table is partial and in-frame only. Among approximately 46,000 clones, 81% were seen once, and the ten largest hold 2.7%. This receptor was obtained from a man between 70 and 80 years old with urothelial cancer. Sequences were derived from PBMCs, sampled around atezolizumab (anti-PD-L1) treatment.

In nucleotides, the CDR3 is TGTGCCAGCTCACCACCGGGGGCGACCACCGGGGAGCTGTTTTTT. This encodes CASSPPGATTGELFF. The chain recombines TRBV18 with TRBJ2-2; D perhaps matches TRBD1 (6 bases). V lost 0 bases and J lost 4, with 9 bases in between. Germline V lookup: CDR1 KGHSH, CDR2 LQKENI. CDR3 length: 15 amino acids. Supplemented by reference TRBV18 and TRBJ2-2, the full variable domain reads NAGVMQNPRHLVRRRGQEARLRCSPMKGHSHVYWYRQLPEEGLKFMVYLQKENIIDESGMPKERFSAEFPKEGPSILRIQQVVRGDSAAYFCASSPPGATTGELFFGEGSRLTVL.